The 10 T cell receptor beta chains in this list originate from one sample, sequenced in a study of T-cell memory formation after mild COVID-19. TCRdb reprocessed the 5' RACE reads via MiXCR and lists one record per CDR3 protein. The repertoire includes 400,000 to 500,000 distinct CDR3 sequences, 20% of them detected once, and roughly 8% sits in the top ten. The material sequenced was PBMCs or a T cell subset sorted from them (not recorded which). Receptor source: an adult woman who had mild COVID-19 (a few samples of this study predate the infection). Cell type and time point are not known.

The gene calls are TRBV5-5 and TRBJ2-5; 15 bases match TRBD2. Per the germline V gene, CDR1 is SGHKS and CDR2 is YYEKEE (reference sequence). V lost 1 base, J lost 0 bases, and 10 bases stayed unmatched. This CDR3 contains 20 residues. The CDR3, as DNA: TGTGCCAGCAGCTTGTCATTCTGGACTAGCGGGGGGGCCGACCAAGAGACCCAGTACTTC. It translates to CASSLSFWTSGGADQETQYF.

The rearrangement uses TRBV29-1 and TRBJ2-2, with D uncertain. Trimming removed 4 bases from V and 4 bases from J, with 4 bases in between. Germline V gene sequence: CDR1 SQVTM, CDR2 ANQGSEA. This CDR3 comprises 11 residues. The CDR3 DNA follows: TGCAGCGTTGTCGCCACCGGGGAGCTGTTTTTT. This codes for CSVVATGELFF.

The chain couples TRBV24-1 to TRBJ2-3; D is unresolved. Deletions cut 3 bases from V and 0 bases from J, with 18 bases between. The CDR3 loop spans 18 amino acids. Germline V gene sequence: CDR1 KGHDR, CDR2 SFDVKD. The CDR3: CATSDSFRPKTSTDTQYF. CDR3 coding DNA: TGTGCCACCAGTGATAGTTTTCGGCCGAAGACTAGCACAGATACGCAGTATTTT.

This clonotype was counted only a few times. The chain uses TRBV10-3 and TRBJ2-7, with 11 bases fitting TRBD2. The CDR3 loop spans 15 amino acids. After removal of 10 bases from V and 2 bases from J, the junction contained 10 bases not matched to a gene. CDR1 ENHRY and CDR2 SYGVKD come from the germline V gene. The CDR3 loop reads CATWETSGITYEQYF. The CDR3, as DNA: TGTGCCACCTGGGAGACTAGCGGGATAACCTACGAGCAGTACTTC.

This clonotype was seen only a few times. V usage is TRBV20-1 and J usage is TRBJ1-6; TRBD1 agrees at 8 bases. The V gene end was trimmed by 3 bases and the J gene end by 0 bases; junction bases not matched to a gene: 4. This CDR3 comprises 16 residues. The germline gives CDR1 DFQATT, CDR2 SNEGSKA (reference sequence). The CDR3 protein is CSASRGPPSYNSPLHF. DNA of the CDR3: TGCAGTGCTAGCAGGGGGCCGCCCTCCTATAATTCACCCCTCCACTTT.

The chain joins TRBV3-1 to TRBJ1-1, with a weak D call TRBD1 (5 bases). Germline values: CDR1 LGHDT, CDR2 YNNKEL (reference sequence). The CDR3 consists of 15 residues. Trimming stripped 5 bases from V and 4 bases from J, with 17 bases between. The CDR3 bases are TGTGCCAGCAGCTCTCGAGAGGCAGGGCCCACTGAAGCTTTCTTT. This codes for CASSSREAGPTEAFF.

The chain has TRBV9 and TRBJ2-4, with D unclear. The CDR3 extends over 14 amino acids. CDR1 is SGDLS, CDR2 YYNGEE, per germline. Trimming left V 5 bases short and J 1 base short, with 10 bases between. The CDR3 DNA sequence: TGTGCCAGCAGTATAGACTGGGCCAAAAACATTCAGTACTTC. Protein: CASSIDWAKNIQYF. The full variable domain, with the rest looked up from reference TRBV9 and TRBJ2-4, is DSGVTQTPKHLITATGQRVTLRCSPRSGDLSVYWYQQSLDQGLQFLIQYYNGEERAKGNILERFSAQQFPDLHSELNLSSLELGDSALYFCASSIDWAKNIQYFGAGTRLSVL.

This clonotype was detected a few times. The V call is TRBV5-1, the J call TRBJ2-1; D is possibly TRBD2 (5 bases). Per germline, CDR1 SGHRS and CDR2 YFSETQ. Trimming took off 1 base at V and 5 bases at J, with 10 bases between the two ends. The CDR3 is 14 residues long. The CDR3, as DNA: TGCGCCAGCAGCTTGCCCGGGGTCGACAATGAGCAGTTCTTC. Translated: CASSLPGVDNEQFF.

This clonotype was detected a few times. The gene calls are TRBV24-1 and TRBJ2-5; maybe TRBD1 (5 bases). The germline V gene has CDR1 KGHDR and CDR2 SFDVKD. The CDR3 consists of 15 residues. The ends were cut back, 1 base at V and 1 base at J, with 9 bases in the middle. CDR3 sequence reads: CATSDFAGRQETQYF. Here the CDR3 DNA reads TGTGCCACCAGTGATTTTGCAGGGCGCCAAGAGACCCAGTACTTC.

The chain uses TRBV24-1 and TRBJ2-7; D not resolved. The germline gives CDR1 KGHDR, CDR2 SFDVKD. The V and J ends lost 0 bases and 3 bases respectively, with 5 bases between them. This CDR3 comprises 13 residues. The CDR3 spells CATSDLPGYEQYF. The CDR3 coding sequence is TGTGCCACCAGTGATTTGCCGGGCTACGAGCAGTACTTC.